These 18 T cell receptor beta chains were all obtained from the same sample, sequenced in a study of T cells and Merkel cell carcinoma outcomes. The assay was immunoSEQ multiplex PCR, and TCRdb's table has in-frame clones only and misses some. The table has approximately 7,000 clones, 90% seen once. The sequenced sample was tumor tissue from Merkel cell carcinoma. The origin of the receptors is a human donor with Merkel cell carcinoma.

The J gene is TRBJ2-3, the V gene TRBV11-3; a weak D match, TRBD1 (6 bases). Per the germline V gene, CDR1 is SGHNT and CDR2 is YENEEA. The V gene lost 5 bases and the J gene lost 2 bases, with 26 bases spanning the gap. CDR3 size: 19 residues. The chain's CDR3 is CASSPGIPWDTRHTDTQYF. The DNA of the CDR3 is TGTGCCAGCAGCCCGGGGATACCTTGGGACACCAGGCACACAGATACGCAGTATTTT.

The chain couples TRBV10-1 to TRBJ2-2; tentatively, D is TRBD2 (5 bases). V lost 4 bases and J lost 2, with 11 bases in between. Germline V gene data show CDR1 as WNHNN and CDR2 as SYGVQD (reference sequence). This CDR3 has 15 residues. The CDR3 DNA is TGCGCCAGCAGTGCCAGGACTCCCAACACCGGGGAGCTGTTTTTT. Amino acid sequence: CASSARTPNTGELFF.

V usage is TRBV19 and J usage is TRBJ1-6; 7 bases map to TRBD1. The junction had 6 bases not matched to a gene; V was cut back by 7 bases and J by 6 bases. The CDR3 extends over 14 amino acids. Germline V gene lookup returns CDR1 LNHDA and CDR2 SQIVND (reference sequence). The CDR3 DNA sequence: TGTGCCAGTACCCTGGGACAGCTTAATTCACCCCTCCACTTT. It specifies CASTLGQLNSPLHF. Drawing the rest from reference TRBV19 and TRBJ1-6, the complete variable domain is DGGITQSPKYLFRKEGQNVTLSCEQNLNHDAMYWYRQDPGQGLRLIYYSQIVNDFQKGDIAEGYSVSREKKESFPLTVTSAQKNPTAFYLCASTLGQLNSPLHFGNGTRLTVT.

The chain couples TRBV18 to TRBJ2-7, with 10 nucleotides matching TRBD1. Germline V gene lookup returns CDR1 KGHSH and CDR2 LQKENI. The CDR3 spans 15 residues. V dropped 1 base and J dropped 4; count of bases not matched to a gene: 4. The CDR3 reads CASSPRGQGLYEQYV. The DNA of the CDR3 is TGTGCCAGCTCACCACGGGGACAGGGGCTATACGAGCAGTACGTC.

CDR3 DNA sequence: TGTGCCAGCAGCCCAACGGGGACGAACACTGAAGCTTTCTTT. Protein: CASSPTGTNTEAFF. The V call is TRBV9, the J call TRBJ1-1, with a tentative D call TRBD1 (5 bases). V was clipped by 4 bases and J by 1 base, with 11 bases between them. Germline V lookup: CDR1 SGDLS, CDR2 YYNGEE. CDR3 length: 14 residues.

The CDR3 region is CASSPSWGKNTF. In DNA, the CDR3 is TGTGCCAGTAGTCCCTCGTGGGGGAAGAACACCTTC. The chain couples TRBV19 to TRBJ1-2, with D possibly being TRBD1 (5 bases). CDR3 length: 12 amino acids. V dropped 5 bases and J dropped 12 bases, with 16 bases sitting between them. CDR1 is LNHDA, CDR2 SQIVND, per germline (reference sequence).

The genes are TRBV5-4 and TRBJ1-2, with D perhaps matching TRBD1 (5 bases). CDR3 length equals 16 residues. Trimming took 0 bases from V and 7 from J, leaving 19 bases between them. From germline, CDR1 is SGHNT and CDR2 YYREEE (reference sequence). CDR3 nucleotides: TGTGCCAGCAGCTTGGCCTGGGGCAGGGAGGTCAGTGGCTACACCTTC. Protein product: CASSLAWGREVSGYTF.

The chain employs TRBV7-7 and TRBJ2-1, with D uncertain. Germline CDR1 reads SSHAT; CDR2 reads FNYEAQ (reference sequence). The CDR3 totals 14 residues. V lost 5 bases to trimming and J lost 8 bases, with 16 bases between them. As DNA, the CDR3 is TGTGCCAGCAGCCCCTCTATTAGCACCCATGAGCAGTTCTTC. This codes for CASSPSISTHEQFF.

This clone was picked up a small number of times. The V gene is TRBV30, the J gene TRBJ2-3; D unclear. The CDR3 covers 13 residues. Germline CDR1 and CDR2: GTSNPN and SVGIG (reference sequence). V shed 0 bases and J shed 4 bases, with 8 bases lying between them. The DNA for the CDR3 is TGTGCCTGGAGTGTAATCGAGTCAGATACGCAGTATTTT. The encoded protein is CAWSVIESDTQYF.

V and J are TRBV5-1 and TRBJ1-4; no reliable D call. The V gene's germline CDR1 is SGHRS and CDR2 YFSETQ. CDR3 size: 14 residues. V dropped 2 bases and J dropped 4 bases, with 9 bases sitting between them. The CDR3: CASSFRGINEKLFF. The CDR3 DNA sequence: TGCGCCAGCAGCTTCCGGGGTATTAATGAAAAACTGTTTTTT.

V gene TRBV7-9 combines with J gene TRBJ2-1; either TRBD1 or TRBD2 may supply D (5 bases each). V gave up 2 bases and J gave up 5 bases, with 16 bases separating them. The CDR3 is 16 amino acids. Germline lookup yields CDR1 SEHNR and CDR2 FQNEAQ (reference sequence). Written as DNA, the CDR3 is TGTGCCAGCAGCTTATACGCGACCCGGGACCACAATGAGCAGTTCTTC. Its translation: CASSLYATRDHNEQFF. The whole variable domain, filled in from reference TRBV7-9 and TRBJ2-1, reads DTGVSQNPRHKITKRGQNVTFRCDPISEHNRLYWYRQTLGQGPEFLTYFQNEAQLEKSRLLSDRFSAERPKGSFSTLEIQRTEQGDSAMYLCASSLYATRDHNEQFFGPGTRLTVL.

The genes are TRBV4-3 and TRBJ1-1; D gene unclear. Trimming removed 3 bases at V and 5 bases at J, with 10 bases between. This CDR3 has 13 amino acids. Germline CDR1 and CDR2: LGHNA and YSLEER. CDR3 residues: CASSQLLRTEAFF. The CDR3 region has the DNA TGCGCCAGCAGCCAGCTTCTTAGGACTGAAGCTTTCTTT.

V is TRBV6-4 and J is TRBJ2-1; 12 nucleotides agree with TRBD2. V lost 3 bases to trimming and J lost 7 bases; unmatched junction nucleotides: 7. Per the germline V gene, CDR1 is MRHNA and CDR2 is SNTAGT. The CDR3 length is 16 residues. The DNA for the CDR3 is TGTGCCAGCAGTGAGGAACTAGCGGGGGGTTCTAATGAGCAGTTCTTC. It yields the protein CASSEELAGGSNEQFF.

This clone came up once. The V gene is TRBV6-5, the J gene TRBJ1-6; tentatively, D is TRBD1 (5 bases). The germline V and J ends were trimmed by 6 bases and 10 bases, with 19 bases remaining between them. The CDR3 runs to 15 residues. Looked up from germline, CDR1 is MNHEY and CDR2 is SVGAGI. The CDR3 loop is CASSKPQGRESPLHF. Here the CDR3 DNA reads TGTGCCAGCAGCAAACCCCAGGGAAGGGAATCACCCCTCCACTTT.

V usage is TRBV30 and J usage is TRBJ1-4, with D possibly TRBD1 on 6 matching bases. V lost 2 bases and J 4 bases, leaving 11 bases between the germline ends. This CDR3 contains 14 residues. The V gene's germline CDR1 is GTSNPN and CDR2 SVGIG (reference sequence). The CDR3 spells CAWSPRGGNEKLFF. The CDR3 nucleotides read TGTGCCTGGAGTCCCAGGGGTGGTAATGAAAAACTGTTTTTT.

The V and J genes are TRBV7-8 and TRBJ2-7; either TRBD1 or TRBD2 may fit D (6 bases each). V was cut by 5 bases and J by 5 bases, with 19 bases left in between. The CDR3 is 15 amino acids. CDR1 and CDR2 from the germline V gene are SGHVS and FQNEAQ. The DNA of the CDR3 is TGTGCCAGCAGCGTAAGGGGGGTCCCCCGCCACGAGCAGTACTTC. Protein sequence: CASSVRGVPRHEQYF. The full variable domain, with the rest looked up from reference TRBV7-8 and TRBJ2-7, is GAGVSQSPRYKVAKRGQDVALRCDPISGHVSLFWYQQALGQGPEFLTYFQNEAQLDKSGLPSDRFFAERPEGSVSTLKIQRTQQEDSAVYLCASSVRGVPRHEQYFGPGTRLTVT.

The chain recombines TRBV4-2 with TRBJ1-3; possible D gene TRBD1, 5 bases. Looked up from germline, CDR1 is LGHNA and CDR2 is YNFKEQ. The CDR3 loop spans 16 amino acids. Trimming stripped 0 bases from V and 1 base from J, with 10 bases between. CDR3 sequence (DNA): TGTGCCAGCAGCCAAGAGGTCGGGGCATCTGGAAACACCATATATTTT. Protein sequence: CASSQEVGASGNTIYF.

This clone was found a few times. The genes are TRBV19 and TRBJ1-5; the D is unclear. Germline CDR1 reads LNHDA; CDR2 reads SQIVND (reference sequence). This CDR3 is built from 15 residues. The V end lost 3 bases, the J end lost 0 bases, and 9 bases lay between the germline ends. This CDR3 reads CASSIAANSNQPQHF. In DNA, the CDR3 is TGTGCCAGTAGTATCGCGGCGAATAGCAATCAGCCCCAGCATTTT.